This T cell receptor beta chain is from a study of blood T cell repertoires in COVID-19 (dated by TCRdb to 2020 to 2021). Regarding the research as a whole: Samples from collaborators originated in the United States, Italy and Spain and spanned both the acute and convalescent phases of COVID-19. The material from the prospective study consisted of cDNA or gDNA derived from T cells, B-cell-depleted T cells, or PBMCs. Deeply sampled blood TCRbeta repertoires from subjects exposed to, actively infected with, or recovered from COVID-19 were included in the dataset. The repertoires were made available in a free public database intended to serve as a resource for research on the immune response to SARS-CoV-2. Samples were obtained from the ongoing ImmuneRACE study (first 160 participants) and from 1,254 subjects provided by 6 global collaborators. A de-identified subject ID, COVID-19 status, age in years and sex were almost always included in the sample metadata. Where available, HLA class I and class II types were taken from metadata supplied by the sample provider and were not determined by assay-based typing. General study outcomes and caveats: The quantity of clinical and demographic metadata differed by source and by participant and was supplied without curation.

The CDR3 starts with the cysteine, ends with the phenylalanine, and has 14 residues. The sequence is cut down to CDR3 DNA, 42 bases in frame from base 1. Trimming accounts for 5 bases at V and 4 bases at J, while the number of junction bases matched to no gene is 6. CDR1 and CDR2 were assigned from the germline V gene (reference sequence) as SGHAT and FQDESV. Participants in the prospective study were aged 18 to 89 years, lived in some 24 United States geographic areas, and enrolled through a virtual design. In the prospective study, participants were assigned to cohorts based on the clinical history participants reported in a screening survey and a study questionnaire. Recovered participants in ImmuneRACE Cohort 3 were defined by two consecutive negative NP/OP PCR tests, clearance by a healthcare professional, or resolution of symptoms. In the prospective study, mobile phlebotomists collected whole blood, serum and a nasopharyngeal or oropharyngeal swab from each participant. Prospective study participants could optionally give additional blood draws and questionnaires over a roughly two-month period. Prospective study blood samples were shipped either frozen or at room temperature before DNA extraction.

A word on this clone: The target of this receptor is not known. Base qualities were left out, and no much larger clone turns up one base away.

TCRbeta CDR3 regions were amplified from genomic DNA by means of the immunoSEQ Assay, a bias-controlled multiplex PCR. The original pipeline was this. Within the assay, amplification of reference gene primers was used to estimate how many nucleated cells each sample contained. To quantify the absolute abundance of each unique TCRbeta CDR3 rearrangement, sequence reads were collapsed and filtered. Productive Simpson clonality was computed per sample as the square root of Simpson's diversity index over productive rearrangements. This immuneACCESS table, as held by TCRdb, lists in-frame sequences with V and J called but not all clones. Of the missing ones, under half trace to an unresolved V gene in checked studies; the others have no known cause. V, J and clone size are those of that table, while D and trimming were read from the DNA. A total of a few hundred thousand clones appear in this sample, 80% to 90% of them only once. The ten most abundant clones make up approximately 1.3% of the sample.

The sequenced material came from PBMCs or T cells enriched from blood (not recorded which). The receptor chain draws on TRBV11-1 and TRBJ1-1; 8 central bases correspond to TRBD1. The clonotype comes from a man aged 30 to 45 who had recovered from COVID-19. The DNA sequence is as follows: TGTGCCAGCAGCCCCCAGGGGGCGAGCACTGAAGCTTTCTTT. The resulting protein is CASSPQGASTEAFF.